This T cell receptor (beta chain) stems from a study of T cell repertoires in cytomegalovirus infection. Study summary: Signatures in public TCR beta sequences pointed to both CMV infection and matching HLA type.

Study-wide points: Dominating the ex vivo response were TCR beta clonotypes that were CMV-specific and HLA-C-restricted. Carriers of CMV and the relevant HLA type were discriminated by public TCR beta frequency.

TCRdb used MiXCR to reprocess the reads, holding one entry per CDR3 protein. Of roughly 500,000 distinct CDR3 sequences in the sample, 15% to 20% were seen once. Note on this clonotype: What it recognizes is unknown.

The V gene lost 4 bases and the J gene lost 5 bases, with 21 bases spanning the gap. The CDR3 runs 16 residues. The germline V gene encodes CDR1 SNHLY and CDR2 FYNNEI. This clonotype originated in a human donor in good health (CMV status not recorded). Some clones in this sample may be carry-over from other donors' samples. The sequencing input was CD8+ T cells from PBMCs. The genes are TRBV2 and TRBJ2-7; D unresolved. The CDR3 protein is CASSVPAGSNLHEQYF. DNA of the CDR3: TGTGCCAGCAGTGTACCGGCCGGTTCGAATCTCCACGAGCAGTACTTC. Looking up the rest from reference TRBV2 and TRBJ2-7 gives the full variable domain: EPEVTQTPSHQVTQMGQEVILRCVPISNHLYFYWYRQILGQKVEFLVSFYNNEISEKSEIFDDQFSVERPDGSNFTLKIRSTKLEDSAMYFCASSVPAGSNLHEQYFGPGTRLTVT.